These 10 T cell receptor beta chains were sequenced from one sample in a study of lymphopenia after photon versus proton radiotherapy. Assay: immunoSEQ multiplex PCR; the TCRdb copy retains only in-frame clones and omits some. This table has tens of thousands of clones, about 87% appearing once. Sequenced material: peripheral blood, taken from a patient treated with proton-based radiotherapy. These receptors all stem from a man aged 80 or over with esophageal cancer.

Written as DNA, the CDR3 is TGCAGCGTTGAGCCCGTGGCTAGCGGGGGACCAGATACGCAGTATTTT. This codes for CSVEPVASGGPDTQYF. V and J are TRBV29-1 and TRBJ2-3; 10 bases are a match to TRBD2. The germline V gene encodes CDR1 SQVTM and CDR2 ANQGSEA. The CDR3 loop spans 16 amino acids. V trimming: 3 bases; J trimming: 4 bases; junction bases outside the gene matches: 10.

Notes on this clone: Its ends do not fully match the called genes, so a read error is possible. Other DNA sequences from this sample encode an identical CDR3 as well. The chain carries TRBV6-5 and TRBJ1-1; possible D gene TRBD1, 6 bases. CDR1 is MNHEY and CDR2 is SVGAGI in the germline V gene. The length of the CDR3 is 15 residues. CDR3 sequence reads: CASSYSGRGYAEAFF. CDR3 in DNA: TGTGCCAGTAGTTACTCGGGCAGGGGTTATGCTGAAGCTTTCTTT.

CDR3 in amino acids: CASSFGGATQKEQFF. The CDR3 DNA reads as TGTGCCAGCAGCTTTGGCGGAGCTACTCAGAAGGAGCAGTTCTTC. This chain links TRBV5-4 with TRBJ2-1; D is unresolved. The germline V gene encodes CDR1 SGHNT and CDR2 YYREEE (reference sequence). Deletions cut 2 bases from V and 10 bases from J, with 19 bases between. The CDR3 has 15 residues.

The gene calls are TRBV2 and TRBJ2-2; 8 bases are shared with TRBD1. This CDR3 has 14 residues. CDR1 is SNHLY, CDR2 FYNNEI, per germline. J gave up 5 bases and V 2 bases, and 1 base lay outside the gene matches. CDR3 region: CASSETGGTGELFF. CDR3 in DNA: TGTGCCAGCAGTGAAACAGGGGGTACCGGGGAGCTGTTTTTT.

The V and J genes are TRBV19 and TRBJ2-3, with D possibly being TRBD1 or TRBD2 (5 bases each). CDR1 LNHDA and CDR2 SQIVND come from the germline V gene (reference sequence). This CDR3 contains 13 residues. V lost 10 bases to trimming and J lost 2 bases, with 13 bases between them. CDR3 sequence reads: CATGDGTTDTQYF. The CDR3 coding sequence is TGTGCCACCGGGGACGGAACCACAGATACGCAGTATTTT.

This chain connects TRBV7-3 to TRBJ1-2; 8 bases map to TRBD1. This CDR3 spans 15 amino acids. V lost 0 bases and J lost 6; bases outside the gene matches: 6. Germline CDR1 is SGHTA and CDR2 is FQGTGA. The CDR3 DNA is TGTGCCAGCAGCTTAACCCCAGACAGGGGCGATGGCTACACCTTC. Translating it yields CASSLTPDRGDGYTF. Drawing the rest from reference TRBV7-3 and TRBJ1-2, the complete variable domain is GAGVSQTPSNKVTEKGKYVELRCDPISGHTALYWYRQSLGQGPEFLIYFQGTGAADDSGLPNDRFFAVRPEGSVSTLKIQRTERGDSAVYLCASSLTPDRGDGYTFGSGTRLTVV.

This rearrangement joins TRBV4-1 to TRBJ1-2; a weak D match, TRBD1 (5 bases). CDR1 and CDR2 from the germline V gene are MGHRA and YSYEKL. With 3 bases removed from V and 2 bases from J, the gap between germline ends came to 13 bases. CDR3 length equals 15 residues. DNA for the CDR3: TGCGCCAGCAGCCAGGGGGAGGGCCTGAACTATGGCTACACCTTC. Translation: CASSQGEGLNYGYTF.

J is TRBJ1-5 and V is TRBV2; no firm D call. V was pared by 5 bases and J by 7 bases, with 18 bases between. CDR1 is SNHLY and CDR2 is FYNNEI in the germline V gene. The CDR3 contains 15 residues. The CDR3 nucleotides read TGTGCCAGCAGTCGAGAGCAAGGGCGCGGGCAGCCCCAGCATTTT. Its translation is CASSREQGRGQPQHF.

The chain couples TRBV7-2 to TRBJ1-2; D possibly corresponds to TRBD1 (5 bases). The CDR3 is 15 amino acids. CDR1 and CDR2 (germline): SGHTA, FQGNSA. V lost 0 bases to trimming and J lost 5 bases, with 13 bases between them. This CDR3 is CASSLASRAPYGYTF. CDR3 DNA: TGTGCCAGCAGCTTAGCGTCCAGGGCACCATATGGCTACACCTTC. Full variable domain (outside the CDR3, taken from reference TRBV7-2 and TRBJ1-2): GAGVSQSPSNKVTEKGKDVELRCDPISGHTALYWYRQSLGQGLEFLIYFQGNSAPDKSGLPSDRFSAERTGGSVSTLTIQRTQQEDSAVYLCASSLASRAPYGYTFGSGTRLTVV.

This chain joins TRBV5-8 and TRBJ1-5; maybe TRBD1 (5 bases). CDR3 length equals 18 residues. V lost 0 bases and J lost 0, with 16 bases in between. Looked up from germline, CDR1 is SGHTS and CDR2 is YDEGEE. CDR3 region: CASSLAGPAWYSNQPQHF. The CDR3 DNA sequence: TGTGCCAGCAGCTTGGCGGGGCCCGCGTGGTATAGCAATCAGCCCCAGCATTTT.